The present T cell receptor (beta chain) was sequenced within a study of T cell repertoires in cytomegalovirus infection. At the level of the study: Public TCR beta signatures provided an indication of both CMV infection and a matching HLA type.

Study results and limitations: What dominated the ex vivo response were HLA-C-restricted CMV-specific TCR beta clonotypes.

This CDR3 comprises 14 residues. Trimming at V came to 5 bases and at J to 5 bases, leaving 6 bases not matched to a gene. The germline V gene encodes CDR1 SEHNR and CDR2 FQNEAQ (reference sequence). This clonotype has more than one count but fewer than ten. Its antigen is unknown. Each CDR3 protein is one row after TCRdb ran MiXCR on the reads. The repertoire holds over 50,000 distinct CDR3 sequences, with 20% as singletons. Specimen: CD8+ T cells from cultured PBMCs, collected from culture after CMV antigen stimulation. The genes are TRBV7-9 and TRBJ1-2, with 9 bases matching TRBD1. The TCR comes from a human donor in good health (CMV status not recorded). Some clones in this sample may be carry-over from other donors' samples. CDR3 sequence reads: CASSRSGQGYGYTF. CDR3 in DNA: TGTGCCAGCAGCCGCTCGGGACAGGGATATGGCTACACCTTC.